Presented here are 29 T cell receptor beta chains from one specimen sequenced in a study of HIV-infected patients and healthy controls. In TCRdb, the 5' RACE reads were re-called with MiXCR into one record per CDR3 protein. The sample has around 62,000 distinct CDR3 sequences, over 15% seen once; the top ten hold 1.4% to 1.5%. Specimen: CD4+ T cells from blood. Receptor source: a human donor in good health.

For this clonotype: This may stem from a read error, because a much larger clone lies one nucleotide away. The CDR3 nucleotides are TGTGCCAGCAGCCTAGTGAACACTGAAGCTTTCTTT. Translated: CASSLVNTEAFF. The chain links TRBV6-2 or TRBV6-3 to TRBJ1-1; no definite D call. V was clipped by 6 bases and J by 0 bases, with 5 bases between them. Per germline, CDR1 MNHEY and CDR2 SVGEGT. The CDR3 consists of 12 residues.

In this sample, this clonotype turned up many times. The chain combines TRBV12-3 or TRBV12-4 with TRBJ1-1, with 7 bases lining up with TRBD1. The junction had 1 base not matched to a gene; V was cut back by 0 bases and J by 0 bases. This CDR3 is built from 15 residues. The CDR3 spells CASSLAGQVNTEAFF. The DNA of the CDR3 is TGTGCCAGCAGTTTAGCCGGACAGGTGAACACTGAAGCTTTCTTT.

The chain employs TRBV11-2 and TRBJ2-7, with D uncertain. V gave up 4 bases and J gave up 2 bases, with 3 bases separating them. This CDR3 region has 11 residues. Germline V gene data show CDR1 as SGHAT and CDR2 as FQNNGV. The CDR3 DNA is TGTGCCAGCAGCTCTGCCTACGAGCAGTACTTC. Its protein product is CASSSAYEQYF.

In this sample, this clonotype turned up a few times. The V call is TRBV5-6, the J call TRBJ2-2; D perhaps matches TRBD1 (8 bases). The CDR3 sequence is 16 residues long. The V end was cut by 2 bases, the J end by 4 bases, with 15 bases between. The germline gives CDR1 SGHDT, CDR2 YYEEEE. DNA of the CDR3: TGTGCCAGCAGCTTCCAACAGGGGGAGGGCACCGGGGAGCTGTTTTTT. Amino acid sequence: CASSFQQGEGTGELFF. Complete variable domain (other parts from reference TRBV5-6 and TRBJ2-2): DAGVTQSPTHLIKTRGQQVTLRCSPKSGHDTVSWYQQALGQGPQFIFQYYEEEERQRGNFPDRFSGHQFPNYSSELNVNALLLGDSALYLCASSFQQGEGTGELFFGEGSRLTVL.

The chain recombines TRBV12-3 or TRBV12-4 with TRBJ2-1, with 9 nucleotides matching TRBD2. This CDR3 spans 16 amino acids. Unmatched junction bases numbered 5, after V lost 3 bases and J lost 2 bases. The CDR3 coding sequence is TGTGCCAGCAGTTTTATAGCGGGAGTACCCTACAATGAGCAGTTCTTC. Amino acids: CASSFIAGVPYNEQFF.

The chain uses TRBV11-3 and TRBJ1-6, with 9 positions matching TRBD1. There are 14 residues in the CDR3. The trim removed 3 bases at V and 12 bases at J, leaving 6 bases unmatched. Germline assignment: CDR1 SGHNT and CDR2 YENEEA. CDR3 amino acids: CASSFGQGSGPLHF. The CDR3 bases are TGTGCCAGCAGCTTCGGACAGGGGAGCGGACCCCTCCACTTT.

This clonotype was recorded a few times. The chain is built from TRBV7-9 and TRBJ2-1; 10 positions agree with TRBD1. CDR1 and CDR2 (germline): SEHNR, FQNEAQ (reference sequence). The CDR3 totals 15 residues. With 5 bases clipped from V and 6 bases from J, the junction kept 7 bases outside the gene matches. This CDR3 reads CASSPRDRGLNEQFF. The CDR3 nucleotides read TGTGCCAGCAGCCCCCGGGACAGGGGCCTCAATGAGCAGTTCTTC. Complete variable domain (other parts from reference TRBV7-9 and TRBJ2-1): DTGVSQNPRHKITKRGQNVTFRCDPISEHNRLYWYRQTLGQGPEFLTYFQNEAQLEKSRLLSDRFSAERPKGSFSTLEIQRTEQGDSAMYLCASSPRDRGLNEQFFGPGTRLTVL.

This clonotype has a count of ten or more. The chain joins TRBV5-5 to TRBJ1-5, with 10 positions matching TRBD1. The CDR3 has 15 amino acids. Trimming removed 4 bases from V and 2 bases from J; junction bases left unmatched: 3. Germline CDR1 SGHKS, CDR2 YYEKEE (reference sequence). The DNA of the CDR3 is TGTGCCAGCAGCGGCGGGACAGGGGGCAATCAGCCCCAGCATTTT. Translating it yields CASSGGTGGNQPQHF.

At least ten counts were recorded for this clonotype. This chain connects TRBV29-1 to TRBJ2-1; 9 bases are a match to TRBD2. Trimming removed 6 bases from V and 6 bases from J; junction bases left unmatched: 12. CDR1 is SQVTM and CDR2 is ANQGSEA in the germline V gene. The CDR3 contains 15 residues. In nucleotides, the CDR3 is TGCAGCGTGGGACTAGCCCACGAACCTTCCAATGAGCAGTTCTTC. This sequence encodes CSVGLAHEPSNEQFF.

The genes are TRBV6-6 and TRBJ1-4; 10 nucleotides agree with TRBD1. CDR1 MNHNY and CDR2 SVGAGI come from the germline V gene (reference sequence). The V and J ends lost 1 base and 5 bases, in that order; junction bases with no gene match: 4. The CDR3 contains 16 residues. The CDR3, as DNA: TGTGCCAGCAGTTACTACAGGACAGGGGGAAATGAAAAACTGTTTTTT. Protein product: CASSYYRTGGNEKLFF.

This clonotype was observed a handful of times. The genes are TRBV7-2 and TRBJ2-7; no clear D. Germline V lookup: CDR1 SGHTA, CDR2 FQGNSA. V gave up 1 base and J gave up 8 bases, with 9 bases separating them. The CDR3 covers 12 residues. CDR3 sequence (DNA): TGTGCCAGCAGCTTAGATGGTCCGAAGCAGTACTTC. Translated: CASSLDGPKQYF.

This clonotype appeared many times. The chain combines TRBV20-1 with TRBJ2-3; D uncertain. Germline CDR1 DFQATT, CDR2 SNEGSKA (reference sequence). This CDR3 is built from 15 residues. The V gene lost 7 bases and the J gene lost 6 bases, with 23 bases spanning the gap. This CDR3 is CSVPRVRLGLDTQYF. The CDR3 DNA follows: TGCAGTGTTCCCAGAGTACGTCTCGGGCTGGATACGCAGTATTTT.

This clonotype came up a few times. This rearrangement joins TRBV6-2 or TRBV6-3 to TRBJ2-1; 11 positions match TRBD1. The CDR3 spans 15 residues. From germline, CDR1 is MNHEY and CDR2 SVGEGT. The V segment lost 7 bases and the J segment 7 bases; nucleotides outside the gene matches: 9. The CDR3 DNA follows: TGTGCCAGCACCGAATGGGGACAGGGGGAGAATGAGCAGTTCTTC. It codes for CASTEWGQGENEQFF.

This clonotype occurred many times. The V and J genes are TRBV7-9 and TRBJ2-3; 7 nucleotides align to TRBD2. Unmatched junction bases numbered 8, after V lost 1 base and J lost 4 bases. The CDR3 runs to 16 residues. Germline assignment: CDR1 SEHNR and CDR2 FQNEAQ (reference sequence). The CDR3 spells CASSLDISGFADTQYF. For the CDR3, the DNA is TGTGCCAGCAGCTTAGATATTAGCGGGTTCGCAGATACGCAGTATTTT.

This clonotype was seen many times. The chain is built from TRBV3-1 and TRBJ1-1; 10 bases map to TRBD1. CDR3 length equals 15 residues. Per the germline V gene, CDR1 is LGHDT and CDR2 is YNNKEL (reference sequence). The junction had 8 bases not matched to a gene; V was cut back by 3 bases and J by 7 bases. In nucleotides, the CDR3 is TGTGCCAGCAGCCACTTTGGACAGGGGGGATTTGAAGCTTTCTTT. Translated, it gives CASSHFGQGGFEAFF.

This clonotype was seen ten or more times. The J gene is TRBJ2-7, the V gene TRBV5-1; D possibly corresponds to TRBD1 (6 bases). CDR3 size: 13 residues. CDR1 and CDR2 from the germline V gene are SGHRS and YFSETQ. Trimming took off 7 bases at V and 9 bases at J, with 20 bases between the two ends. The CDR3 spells CASSSQGSQVQYF. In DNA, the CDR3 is TGCGCCAGCTCGTCTCAGGGGTCGCAGGTGCAGTACTTC.

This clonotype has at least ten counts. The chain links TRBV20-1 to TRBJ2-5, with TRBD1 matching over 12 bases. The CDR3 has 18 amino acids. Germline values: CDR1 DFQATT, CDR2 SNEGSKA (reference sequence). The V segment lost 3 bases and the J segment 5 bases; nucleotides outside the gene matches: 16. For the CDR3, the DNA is TGCAGTGCTAGCCAGATCCGGGGACAGGGGGCTTTAGCCGAGACCCAGTACTTC. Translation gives CSASQIRGQGALAETQYF.

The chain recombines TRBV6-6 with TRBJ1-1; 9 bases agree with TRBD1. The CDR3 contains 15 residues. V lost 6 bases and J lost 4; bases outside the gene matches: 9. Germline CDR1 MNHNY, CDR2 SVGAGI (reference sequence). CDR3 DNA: TGTGCCAGCAGGCGACCGGGACAGGGATCCACTGAAGCTTTCTTT. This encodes CASRRPGQGSTEAFF.

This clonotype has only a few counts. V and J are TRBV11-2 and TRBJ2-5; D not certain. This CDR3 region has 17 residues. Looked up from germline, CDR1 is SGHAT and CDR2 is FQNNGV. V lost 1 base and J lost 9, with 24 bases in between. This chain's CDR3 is CASSLVPPGSPGQAQYF. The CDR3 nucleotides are TGTGCCAGCAGCTTAGTACCCCCCGGTAGCCCCGGGCAGGCCCAGTACTTC.

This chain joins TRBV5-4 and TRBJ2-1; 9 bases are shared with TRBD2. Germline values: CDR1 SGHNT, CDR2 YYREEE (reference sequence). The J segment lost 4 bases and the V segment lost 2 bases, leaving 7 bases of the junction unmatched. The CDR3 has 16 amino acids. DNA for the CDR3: TGTGCCAGCAGCTTCGGGGGACTAGCTAATTACAATGAGCAGTTCTTC. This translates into CASSFGGLANYNEQFF.

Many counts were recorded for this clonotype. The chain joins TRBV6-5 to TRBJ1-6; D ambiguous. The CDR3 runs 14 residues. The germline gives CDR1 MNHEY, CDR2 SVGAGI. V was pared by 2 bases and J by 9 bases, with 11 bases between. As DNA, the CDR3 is TGTGCCAGCAGTTACGCGGGAGATGGTTCACCCCTCCACTTT. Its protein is CASSYAGDGSPLHF.

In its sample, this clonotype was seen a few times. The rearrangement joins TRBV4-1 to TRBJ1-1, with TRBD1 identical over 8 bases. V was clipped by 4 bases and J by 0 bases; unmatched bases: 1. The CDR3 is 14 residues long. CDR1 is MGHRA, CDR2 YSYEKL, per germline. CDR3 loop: CASSRQGMNTEAFF. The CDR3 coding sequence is TGCGCCAGCAGCCGACAGGGGATGAACACTGAAGCTTTCTTT.

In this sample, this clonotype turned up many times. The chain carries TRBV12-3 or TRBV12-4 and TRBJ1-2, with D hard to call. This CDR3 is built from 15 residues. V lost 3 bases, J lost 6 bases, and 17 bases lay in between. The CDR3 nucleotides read TGTGCCAGCAGTTTCCTCCGCCTCCGGCATGATGGCTACACCTTC. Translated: CASSFLRLRHDGYTF.

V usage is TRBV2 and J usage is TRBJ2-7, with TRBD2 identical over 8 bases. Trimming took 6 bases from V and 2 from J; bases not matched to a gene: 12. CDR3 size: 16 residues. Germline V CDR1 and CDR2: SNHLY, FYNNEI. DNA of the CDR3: TGTGCCAGCAGGGAACCCGCCGGGGGGGTCGCCTACGAGCAGTACTTC. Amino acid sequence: CASREPAGGVAYEQYF.

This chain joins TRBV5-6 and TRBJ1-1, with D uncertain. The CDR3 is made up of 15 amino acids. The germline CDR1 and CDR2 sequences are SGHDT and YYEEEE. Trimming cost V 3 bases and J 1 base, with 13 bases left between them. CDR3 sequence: CASSYGRYQNTEAFF. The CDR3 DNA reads TGTGCCAGCAGCTACGGACGGTATCAGAACACTGAAGCTTTCTTT.

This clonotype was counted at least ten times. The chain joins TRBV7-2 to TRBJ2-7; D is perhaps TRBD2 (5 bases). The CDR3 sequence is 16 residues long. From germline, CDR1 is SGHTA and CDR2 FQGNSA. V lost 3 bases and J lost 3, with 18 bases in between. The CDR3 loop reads CASSFSSSEAHYEQYF. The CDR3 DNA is TGTGCCAGCAGCTTCTCGTCGTCGGAGGCCCACTACGAGCAGTACTTC.

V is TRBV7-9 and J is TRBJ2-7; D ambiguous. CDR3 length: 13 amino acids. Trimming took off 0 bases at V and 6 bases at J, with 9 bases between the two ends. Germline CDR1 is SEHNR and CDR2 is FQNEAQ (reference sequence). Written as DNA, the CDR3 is TGTGCCAGCAGCTTAGCCCCAGGAACCGAGCAGTACTTC. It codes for CASSLAPGTEQYF.

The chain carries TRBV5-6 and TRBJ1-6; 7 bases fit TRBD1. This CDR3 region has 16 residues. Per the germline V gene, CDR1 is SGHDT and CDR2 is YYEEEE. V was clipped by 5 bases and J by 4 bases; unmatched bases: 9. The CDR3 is CASRSRQGLYNSPLHF. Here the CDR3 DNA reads TGTGCCAGCAGGAGCCGACAGGGCCTATATAATTCACCCCTCCACTTT.

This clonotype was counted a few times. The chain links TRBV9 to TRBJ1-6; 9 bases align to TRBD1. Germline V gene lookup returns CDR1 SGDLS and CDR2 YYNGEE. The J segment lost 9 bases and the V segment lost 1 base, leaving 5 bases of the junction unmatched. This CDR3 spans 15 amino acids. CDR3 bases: TGTGCCAGCAGCGTACGGGACAGGGACAGTTCACCCCTCCACTTT. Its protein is CASSVRDRDSSPLHF.